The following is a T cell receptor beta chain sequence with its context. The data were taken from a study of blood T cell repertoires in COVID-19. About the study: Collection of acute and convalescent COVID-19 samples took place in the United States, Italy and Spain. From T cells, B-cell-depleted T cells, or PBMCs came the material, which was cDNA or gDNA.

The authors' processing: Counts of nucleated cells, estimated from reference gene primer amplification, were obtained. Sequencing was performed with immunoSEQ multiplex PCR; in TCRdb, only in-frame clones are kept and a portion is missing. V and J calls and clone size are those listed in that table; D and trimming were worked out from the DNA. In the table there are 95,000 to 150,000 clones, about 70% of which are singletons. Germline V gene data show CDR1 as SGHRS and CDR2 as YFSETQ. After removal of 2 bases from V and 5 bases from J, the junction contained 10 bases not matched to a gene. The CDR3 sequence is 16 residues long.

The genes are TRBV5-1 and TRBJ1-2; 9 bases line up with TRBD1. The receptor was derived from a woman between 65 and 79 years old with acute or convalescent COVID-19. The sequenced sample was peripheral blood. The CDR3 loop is CASSFSGQGSGYGYTF. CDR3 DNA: TGCGCCAGCAGCTTCTCCGGACAGGGGTCTGGGTATGGCTACACCTTC.